This T cell receptor (beta chain) was obtained from a study of blood T cell repertoires in COVID-19. At the level of the study: Some COVID-19 samples were acute and others convalescent; all came from the United States, Italy and Spain.

In the authors' methods: Counts of nucleated cells, estimated from reference gene primer amplification, were obtained. Produced via immunoSEQ multiplex PCR; TCRdb's table is partial and in-frame only. V, J and clone size are those of that table, while D and trimming were read from the DNA. The data hold roughly 140,000 clones, with more than 75% observed a single time. The sample holds a few counts of this clone. V was clipped by 2 bases and J by 3 bases, with 12 bases between them. The CDR3 loop spans 15 amino acids. Looked up from germline, CDR1 is SGHRS and CDR2 is YFSETQ. The sequence was obtained from a woman aged 45 to 65 with acute or convalescent COVID-19. Sequenced: peripheral blood. This rearrangement joins TRBV5-1 to TRBJ1-5, with D maybe TRBD1 (6 bases). The CDR3 nucleotides read TGCGCCAGCAGCTTTGGCCAGGGGTCCAATCAGCCCCAGCATTTT. This translates into CASSFGQGSNQPQHF.